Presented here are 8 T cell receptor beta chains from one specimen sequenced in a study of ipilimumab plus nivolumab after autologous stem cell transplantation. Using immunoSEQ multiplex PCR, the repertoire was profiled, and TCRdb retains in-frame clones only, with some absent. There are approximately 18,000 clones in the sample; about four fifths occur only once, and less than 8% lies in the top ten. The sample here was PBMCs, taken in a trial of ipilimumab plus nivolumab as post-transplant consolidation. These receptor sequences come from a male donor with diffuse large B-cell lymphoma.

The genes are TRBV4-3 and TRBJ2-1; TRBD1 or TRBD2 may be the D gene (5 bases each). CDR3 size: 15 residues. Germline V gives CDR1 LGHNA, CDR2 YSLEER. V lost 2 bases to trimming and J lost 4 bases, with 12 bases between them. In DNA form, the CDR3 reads TGCGCCAGCAGCCAACTCCGGGGACGATACAATGAGCAGTTCTTC. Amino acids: CASSQLRGRYNEQFF.

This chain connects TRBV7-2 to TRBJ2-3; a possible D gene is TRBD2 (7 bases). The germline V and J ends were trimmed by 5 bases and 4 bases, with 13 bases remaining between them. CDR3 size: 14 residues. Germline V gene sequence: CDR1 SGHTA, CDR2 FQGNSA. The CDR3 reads CASSGGGASDTQYF. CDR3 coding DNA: TGTGCCAGCAGCGGTGGGGGGGCCTCAGATACGCAGTATTTT.

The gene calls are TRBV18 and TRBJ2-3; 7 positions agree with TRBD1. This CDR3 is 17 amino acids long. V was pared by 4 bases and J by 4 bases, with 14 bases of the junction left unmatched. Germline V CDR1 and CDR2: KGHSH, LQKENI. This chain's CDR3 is CASSRGRQGDVADTQYF. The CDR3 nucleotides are TGTGCCAGCTCACGGGGCCGACAGGGAGATGTGGCAGATACGCAGTATTTT.

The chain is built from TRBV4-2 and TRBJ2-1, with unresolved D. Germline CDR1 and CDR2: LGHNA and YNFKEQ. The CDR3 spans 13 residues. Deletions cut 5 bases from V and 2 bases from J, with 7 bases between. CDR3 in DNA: TGTGCCAGCAGCAAACCCACCTACAATGAGCAGTTCTTC. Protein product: CASSKPTYNEQFF.

The CDR3 sequence is CSVESSGVLQETQYF. The CDR3, as DNA: TGCAGCGTTGAGTCTAGCGGGGTCTTACAAGAGACCCAGTACTTC. This sequence joins TRBV29-1 and TRBJ2-5; 9 bases map to TRBD2. Germline V gives CDR1 SQVTM, CDR2 ANQGSEA. The V and J ends lost 3 bases and 2 bases, in that order; junction bases with no gene match: 7. The CDR3 totals 15 residues. Full variable domain (outside the CDR3, taken from reference TRBV29-1 and TRBJ2-5): SAVISQKPSRDICQRGTSLTIQCQVDSQVTMMFWYRQQPGQSLTLIATANQGSEATYESGFVIDKFPISRPNLTFSTLTVSNMSPEDSSIYLCSVESSGVLQETQYFGPGTRLLVL.

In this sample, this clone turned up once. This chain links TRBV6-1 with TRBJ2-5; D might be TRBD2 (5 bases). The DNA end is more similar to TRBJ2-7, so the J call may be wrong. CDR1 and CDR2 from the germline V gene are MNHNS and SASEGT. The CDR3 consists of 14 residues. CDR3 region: CASSLEGSSYEQYF. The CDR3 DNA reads TGTGCCAGCAGTTTAGAGGGCAGTTCCTACGAGCAGTACTTC.

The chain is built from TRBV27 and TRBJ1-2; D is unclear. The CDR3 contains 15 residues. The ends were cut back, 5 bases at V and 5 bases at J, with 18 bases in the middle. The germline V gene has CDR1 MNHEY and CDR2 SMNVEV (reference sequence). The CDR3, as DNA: TGTGCCAGCAGTCCTCTGGGGAGGATGGCGTATGGCTACACCTTC. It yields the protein CASSPLGRMAYGYTF.

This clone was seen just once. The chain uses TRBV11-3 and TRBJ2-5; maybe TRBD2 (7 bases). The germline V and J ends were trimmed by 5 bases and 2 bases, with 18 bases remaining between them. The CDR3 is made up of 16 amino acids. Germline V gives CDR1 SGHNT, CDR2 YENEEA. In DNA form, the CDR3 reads TGTGCCAGCAGCCAATCTCGGGGGGCGCAACAAGAGACCCAGTACTTC. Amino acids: CASSQSRGAQQETQYF.